This passage covers 21 T cell receptor beta chains from one sample sequenced in a study of blood T cell repertoires in COVID-19. TCRdb keeps only in-frame clones here, not all; method: immunoSEQ multiplex PCR. The table has approximately 150,000 clones, roughly 82% seen once. The sample was peripheral blood. Source of these receptors: a woman in her 70s with acute or convalescent COVID-19.

The chain joins TRBV18 to TRBJ2-3, with TRBD1 matching 8 bases. The CDR3 covers 17 residues. The trim removed 6 bases at V and 0 bases at J, leaving 11 bases unmatched. The V gene's germline CDR1 is KGHSH and CDR2 LQKENI. The DNA for the CDR3 is TGTGCCAGCTCCCGACAGGGGCCTAGAACTAGCACAGATACGCAGTATTTT. Its translation is CASSRQGPRTSTDTQYF.

This sequence joins TRBV7-6 and TRBJ1-3; D is possibly TRBD1 (5 bases). V lost 1 base to trimming and J lost 1 base, with 11 bases between them. The germline V gene encodes CDR1 SGHVS and CDR2 FNYEAQ. CDR3 length: 16 amino acids. CDR3 sequence (DNA): TGTGCCAGCAGCTTAGGCGACAGATCGTCTGGAAACACCATATATTTT. This gives the protein CASSLGDRSSGNTIYF.

This chain uses TRBV5-6 with TRBJ2-3; D is perhaps TRBD2 (5 bases). CDR1 is SGHDT and CDR2 is YYEEEE in the germline V gene. Deletions cut 4 bases from V and 2 bases from J, with 11 bases between. CDR3 length: 14 amino acids. The CDR3 region is CASSPGLHTDTQYF. As DNA, the CDR3 is TGTGCCAGCAGCCCCGGACTGCACACAGATACGCAGTATTTT.

This CDR3 is CASSYSRWNEKLFF. The CDR3 coding sequence is TGTGCCAGCAGTTACTCGCGGTGGAATGAAAAACTGTTTTTT. This rearrangement joins TRBV6-5 to TRBJ1-4; D not certain. The V end was cut by 0 bases, the J end by 5 bases, with 7 bases between. The germline CDR1 and CDR2 sequences are MNHEY and SVGAGI. The CDR3 is 14 residues long.

The V gene is TRBV30, the J gene TRBJ1-1; possibly TRBD1 for D (6 bases). The V gene's germline CDR1 is GTSNPN and CDR2 SVGIG (reference sequence). The CDR3 consists of 14 residues. V lost 4 bases to trimming and J lost 3 bases, with 15 bases between them. The CDR3 sequence: CAWTVLGGHTEAFF. For the CDR3, the DNA is TGTGCCTGGACCGTACTGGGGGGGCACACTGAAGCTTTCTTT.

CDR3 sequence (DNA): TGTGCCAGCAGCCTAACACGGGGGCAGTTCTTC. This translates into CASSLTRGQFF. This chain joins TRBV2 and TRBJ2-1; weak D call: TRBD2 (5 bases). CDR1 and CDR2 (germline): SNHLY, FYNNEI. This CDR3 region has 11 residues. Trimming cost V 6 bases and J 12 bases, with 12 bases left between them.

The chain recombines TRBV5-4 with TRBJ2-3, with 9 bases that match TRBD1. Germline V gene data show CDR1 as SGHNT and CDR2 as YYREEE (reference sequence). The CDR3 totals 17 residues. The junction had 8 bases not matched to a gene; V was cut back by 2 bases and J by 1 base. CDR3 bases: TGTGCCAGCAGCTTAAGTGCAAGGGACAGGGGCACAGATACGCAGTATTTT. Its translation is CASSLSARDRGTDTQYF.

The rearrangement uses TRBV27 and TRBJ2-3; 10 bases align to TRBD2. CDR3 length equals 15 residues. Per germline, CDR1 MNHEY and CDR2 SMNVEV (reference sequence). With 4 bases clipped from V and 7 bases from J, the junction kept 8 bases outside the gene matches. The CDR3 coding sequence is TGTGCCAGCAGTTCTCGGACTAGCGGAAAACATACGCAGTATTTT. Its translation is CASSSRTSGKHTQYF.

CDR3 sequence (DNA): TGTGCCAGCAGCGCAAGGACAGGGGGTTATGGCTACACCTTC. It encodes CASSARTGGYGYTF. V usage is TRBV28 and J usage is TRBJ1-2; 10 bases are a match to TRBD1. Germline values: CDR1 MDHEN, CDR2 SYDVKM. The CDR3 has 14 residues. Unmatched junction bases numbered 6, after V lost 6 bases and J lost 5 bases.

This clone was seen only once. This rearrangement joins TRBV5-1 to TRBJ2-4, with D maybe TRBD2 (5 bases). The V end was cut by 0 bases, the J end by 2 bases, with 12 bases between. The germline V gene has CDR1 SGHRS and CDR2 YFSETQ. The CDR3 has 16 residues. The CDR3 nucleotides read TGCGCCAGCAGCTTGGAGGTGGCGGGTTCCAAAAACATTCAGTACTTC. It yields the protein CASSLEVAGSKNIQYF.

This chain connects TRBV28 to TRBJ2-7; no reliable D call. Trimming removed 6 bases from V and 3 bases from J, with 18 bases in between. In germline, CDR1 is MDHEN, CDR2 SYDVKM. This CDR3 is built from 15 residues. The CDR3, as DNA: TGTGCCAGCAGCCTGGGTCTGAACCGAGGCTACGAGCAGTACTTC. Its protein is CASSLGLNRGYEQYF.

This rearrangement joins TRBV11-2 to TRBJ2-7; 7 bases map to TRBD1. CDR1 and CDR2 from the germline V gene are SGHAT and FQNNGV. J lost 2 bases, V lost 5 bases, and 3 bases had no gene match. CDR3 size: 13 residues. The CDR3 region is CASSRTGAYEQYF. The CDR3 DNA sequence: TGTGCCAGCAGCCGAACAGGGGCCTACGAGCAGTACTTC.

This chain joins TRBV2 and TRBJ1-1; tentatively, D is TRBD1 (5 bases). This CDR3 has 15 amino acids. With 7 bases removed from V and 4 bases from J, the gap between germline ends came to 19 bases. Germline CDR1 reads SNHLY; CDR2 reads FYNNEI. CDR3 region: CASTEAGGVGTEAFF. Here the CDR3 DNA reads TGTGCCAGCACCGAGGCGGGGGGGGTAGGCACTGAAGCTTTCTTT.

This clone has more than one count but fewer than ten. The chain joins TRBV9 to TRBJ2-2; 10 positions match TRBD2. The J segment lost 4 bases and the V segment lost 2 bases, leaving 11 bases of the junction unmatched. Germline V gene sequence: CDR1 SGDLS, CDR2 YYNGEE. The CDR3 covers 18 residues. The CDR3: CASSVPKAGGLITGELFF. The CDR3 region has the DNA TGTGCCAGCAGCGTCCCTAAAGCGGGAGGGCTGATCACCGGGGAGCTGTTTTTT.

This clone turned up a few times. The chain recombines TRBV19 with TRBJ2-1; 11 bases are a match to TRBD2. V lost 5 bases and J lost 6; bases outside the gene matches: 6. The CDR3 consists of 15 residues. Germline lookup yields CDR1 LNHDA and CDR2 SQIVND (reference sequence). The CDR3 protein is CASSRTSGQFNEQFF. As DNA, the CDR3 is TGTGCCAGTAGTCGGACTAGCGGGCAGTTCAATGAGCAGTTCTTC. The variable domain in full, completed from reference TRBV19 and TRBJ2-1, reads DGGITQSPKYLFRKEGQNVTLSCEQNLNHDAMYWYRQDPGQGLRLIYYSQIVNDFQKGDIAEGYSVSREKKESFPLTVTSAQKNPTAFYLCASSRTSGQFNEQFFGPGTRLTVL.

The chain recombines TRBV6-2 or TRBV6-3 with TRBJ1-5; D perhaps matches TRBD1 (5 bases). Trimming removed 5 bases from V and 3 bases from J, with 14 bases in between. CDR3 length: 15 amino acids. CDR1 MNHEY and CDR2 SVGEGT come from the germline V gene. The CDR3 DNA reads TGTGCCAGCAGTACGCAGGCAGGGTCCAATCAGCCCCAGCATTTT. It yields the protein CASSTQAGSNQPQHF.

In this sample, this clone turned up a few times. The V gene is TRBV5-8, the J gene TRBJ1-1; D is ambiguous. V lost 2 bases to trimming and J lost 0 bases, with 8 bases between them. The CDR3 runs to 14 residues. Germline V gives CDR1 SGHTS, CDR2 YDEGEE. CDR3 DNA: TGTGCCAGCAGCTTTTGGCAGATGAACACTGAAGCTTTCTTT. It translates to CASSFWQMNTEAFF.

The genes are TRBV4-2 and TRBJ2-3; TRBD2 agrees at 7 bases. CDR1 LGHNA and CDR2 YNFKEQ come from the germline V gene. J lost 4 bases, V lost 0 bases, and 7 bases had no gene match. The CDR3 totals 16 residues. CDR3 protein: CASSQDASGAPDTQYF. The CDR3 region has the DNA TGTGCCAGCAGCCAAGATGCGAGCGGGGCCCCAGATACGCAGTATTTT.

DNA of the CDR3: TGTGCCAGCAGTTTCGAAATTGGACTAGCGGGAGTCAATGAGCAGTTCTTC. Protein product: CASSFEIGLAGVNEQFF. The chain carries TRBV27 and TRBJ2-1; 13 bases are shared with TRBD2. With V trimmed by 3 bases and J by 6 bases, 8 bases remained unmatched. The CDR3 spans 17 residues. Germline CDR1 is MNHEY and CDR2 is SMNVEV (reference sequence).

The chain couples TRBV5-4 to TRBJ1-6; possible D gene TRBD1, 6 bases. Germline CDR1 and CDR2: SGHNT and YYREEE (reference sequence). The CDR3 sequence is 14 residues long. V was shortened by 0 bases and J by 10 bases, with 11 bases between the two germline ends. The chain's CDR3 is CASSLEQGGSPLHF. DNA of the CDR3: TGTGCCAGCAGCTTGGAACAGGGAGGGTCACCCCTCCACTTT.

The chain carries TRBV30 and TRBJ1-6; no clear D. CDR1 and CDR2 (germline): GTSNPN, SVGIG (reference sequence). CDR3 length: 13 amino acids. Here the CDR3 DNA reads TGTGCAACAAGAACAGTGTATAATTCACCCCTCCACTTT. Amino acid sequence: CATRTVYNSPLHF.